This TCR beta chain was observed in a study of Ad26.COV2.S vaccination and SARS-CoV-2 variants. Sequenced by immunoSEQ multiplex PCR; TCRdb stores in-frame clones only, minus some. This repertoire shows some 320,000 clones, roughly 84% found once; its top ten account for around 2%. CDR1 SGHRS and CDR2 YFSETQ come from the germline V gene. Trimming pared 5 bases from V and 6 bases from J, leaving 14 bases between. The CDR3 totals 13 residues. Treatment defined: roughly 19 received Ad26.COV2.S at low or high dose, single or two shots; 5 received placebo; per-sample allocation not given. Material that was analyzed had been drawn on day 63 after the first vaccine or placebo injection.

The receptor was isolated from a person between 18 and 65 years old who received the Ad26.COV2.S COVID-19 vaccine or a placebo. The chain recombines TRBV5-1 with TRBJ1-1, with D perhaps matching TRBD1 (6 bases). Material: peripheral blood, obtained in a trial of Ad26.COV2.S vaccine versus placebo. The DNA of the CDR3 is TGCGCCAGCAGTCCCGACAGGACAGCTGAAGCTTTCTTT. It is translated as CASSPDRTAEAFF.